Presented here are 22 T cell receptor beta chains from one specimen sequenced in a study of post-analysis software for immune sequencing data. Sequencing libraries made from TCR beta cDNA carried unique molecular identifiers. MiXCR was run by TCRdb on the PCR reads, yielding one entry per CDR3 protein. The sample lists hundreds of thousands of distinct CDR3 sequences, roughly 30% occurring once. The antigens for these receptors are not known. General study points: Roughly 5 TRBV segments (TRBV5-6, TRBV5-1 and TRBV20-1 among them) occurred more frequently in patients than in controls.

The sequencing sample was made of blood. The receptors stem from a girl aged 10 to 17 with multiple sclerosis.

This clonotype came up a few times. This CDR3 is CASSQDRGQGVIFYEQYF. CDR3 nucleotide sequence: TGCGCCAGCAGCCAAGATCGGGGACAGGGCGTAATATTTTACGAGCAGTACTTC. The chain recombines TRBV4-3 with TRBJ2-4; TRBD1 aligns across 9 bases. Judging by the DNA end, TRBJ2-7 fits better; the J call may be wrong. The length of the CDR3 is 18 residues. Per the germline V gene, CDR1 is LGHNA and CDR2 is YSLEER.

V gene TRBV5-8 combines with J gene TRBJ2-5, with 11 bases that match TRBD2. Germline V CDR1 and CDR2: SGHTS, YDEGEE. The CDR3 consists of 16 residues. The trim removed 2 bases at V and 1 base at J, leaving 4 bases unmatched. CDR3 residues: CASSFGTSGFQETQYF. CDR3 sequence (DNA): TGTGCCAGCAGCTTCGGGACTAGCGGATTCCAAGAGACCCAGTACTTC.

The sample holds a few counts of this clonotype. The CDR3 DNA follows: TGTGCCAGCATGAGGACCAGCCCGGGAGGCCAGTACTTC. Encoded protein: CASMRTSPGGQYF. This sequence joins TRBV7-8 and TRBJ2-7; 7 bases are a match to TRBD2. V gave up 7 bases and J gave up 10 bases; unmatched junction bases: 13. Germline V gives CDR1 SGHVS, CDR2 FQNEAQ. The CDR3 spans 13 residues. Together with reference TRBV7-8 and TRBJ2-7, the CDR3 gives the full variable domain: GAGVSQSPRYKVAKRGQDVALRCDPISGHVSLFWYQQALGQGPEFLTYFQNEAQLDKSGLPSDRFFAERPEGSVSTLKIQRTQQEDSAVYLCASMRTSPGGQYFGPGTRLTVT.

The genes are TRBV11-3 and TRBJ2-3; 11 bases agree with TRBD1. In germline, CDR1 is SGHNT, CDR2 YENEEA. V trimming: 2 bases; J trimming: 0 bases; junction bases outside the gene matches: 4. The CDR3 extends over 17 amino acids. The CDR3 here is CASSLKGDRGSTDTQYF. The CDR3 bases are TGTGCCAGCAGCTTAAAGGGGGACAGGGGGAGCACAGATACGCAGTATTTT.

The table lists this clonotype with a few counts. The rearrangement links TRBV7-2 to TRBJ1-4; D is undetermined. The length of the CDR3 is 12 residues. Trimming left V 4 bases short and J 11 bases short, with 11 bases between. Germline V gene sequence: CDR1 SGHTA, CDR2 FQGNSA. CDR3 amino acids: CASSSGPYKLFF. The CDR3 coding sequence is TGTGCCAGCAGCTCAGGACCTTACAAACTGTTTTTT.

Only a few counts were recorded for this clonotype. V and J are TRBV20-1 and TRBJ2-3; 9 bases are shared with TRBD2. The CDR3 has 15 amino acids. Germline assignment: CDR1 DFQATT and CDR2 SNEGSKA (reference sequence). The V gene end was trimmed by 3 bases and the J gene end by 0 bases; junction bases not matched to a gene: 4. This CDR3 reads CSARGGGESTDTQYF. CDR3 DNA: TGCAGTGCTAGGGGCGGGGGGGAAAGCACAGATACGCAGTATTTT.

CDR3 sequence (DNA): TGCAGTGCCAGGGTAGCCGATACGCAGTATTTT. It specifies CSARVADTQYF. The genes are TRBV20-1 and TRBJ2-3; perhaps TRBD1 as D (5 bases). V was pared by 6 bases and J by 6 bases, with 10 bases between. The CDR3 sequence is 11 residues long. Germline V gene sequence: CDR1 DFQATT, CDR2 SNEGSKA (reference sequence).

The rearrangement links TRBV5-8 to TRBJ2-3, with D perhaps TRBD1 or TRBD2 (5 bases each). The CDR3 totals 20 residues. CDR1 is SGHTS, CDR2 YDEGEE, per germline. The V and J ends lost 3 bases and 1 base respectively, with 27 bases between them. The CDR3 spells CASSSPFGAKRVLRTDTQYF. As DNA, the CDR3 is TGTGCCAGCAGCTCACCCTTTGGGGCTAAGAGGGTTCTGCGCACAGATACGCAGTATTTT.

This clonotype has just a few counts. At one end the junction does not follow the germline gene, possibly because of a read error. CDR3 sequence: CTISDQDSDEQYF. CDR3 coding DNA: TGTACCATCAGTGACCAGGATTCGGACGAGCAGTACTTC. The rearrangement links TRBV10-3 to TRBJ2-7; D remains unclear. From germline, CDR1 is ENHRY and CDR2 SYGVKD. The length of the CDR3 is 13 residues.

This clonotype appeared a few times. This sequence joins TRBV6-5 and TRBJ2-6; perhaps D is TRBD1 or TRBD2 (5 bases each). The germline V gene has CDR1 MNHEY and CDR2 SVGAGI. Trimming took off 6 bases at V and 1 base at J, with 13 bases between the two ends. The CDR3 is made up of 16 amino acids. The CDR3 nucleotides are TGTGCCAGCAGCCAGGGACGGCTGTCTGGGGCCAACGTCCTGACTTTC. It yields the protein CASSQGRLSGANVLTF.

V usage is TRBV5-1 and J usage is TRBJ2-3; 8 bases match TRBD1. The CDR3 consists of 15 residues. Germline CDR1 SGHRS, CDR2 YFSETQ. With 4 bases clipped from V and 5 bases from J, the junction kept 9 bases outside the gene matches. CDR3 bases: TGCGCCAGCAGCCCGATACGCACAGGGGGAGATACGCAGTATTTT. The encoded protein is CASSPIRTGGDTQYF.

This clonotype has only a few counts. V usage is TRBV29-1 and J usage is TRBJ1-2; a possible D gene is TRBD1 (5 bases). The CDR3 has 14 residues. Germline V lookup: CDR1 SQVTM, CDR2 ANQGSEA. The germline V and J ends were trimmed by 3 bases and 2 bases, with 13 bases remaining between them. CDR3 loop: CSVEGRGINYGYTF. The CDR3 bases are TGCAGCGTTGAGGGGCGGGGGATAAACTATGGCTACACCTTC.

Here the CDR3 DNA reads TGTGCCAGCAGCCAACGTTCCGGGGGTAGCTCCTACGAGCAGTACTTC. It yields the protein CASSQRSGGSSYEQYF. The chain is built from TRBV3-1 and TRBJ2-7, with D possibly TRBD2 on 6 matching bases. V was clipped by 2 bases and J by 0 bases, with 14 bases between them. CDR1 is LGHDT, CDR2 YNNKEL, per germline (reference sequence). The CDR3 extends over 16 amino acids.

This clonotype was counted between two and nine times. CDR3 loop: CASSPTGAYEQYF. CDR3 sequence (DNA): TGTGCCAGCAGCCCAACCGGGGCCTACGAGCAGTACTTC. The chain recombines TRBV28 with TRBJ2-7, with D perhaps TRBD2 (5 bases). The germline gives CDR1 MDHEN, CDR2 SYDVKM. The CDR3 is made up of 13 amino acids. The V end was cut by 6 bases, the J end by 2 bases, with 11 bases between. Filled out from reference TRBV28 and TRBJ2-7, the complete variable domain reads DVKVTQSSRYLVKRTGEKVFLECVQDMDHENMFWYRQDPGLGLRLIYFSYDVKMKEKGDIPEGYSVSREKKERFSLILESASTNQTSMYLCASSPTGAYEQYFGPGTRLTVT.

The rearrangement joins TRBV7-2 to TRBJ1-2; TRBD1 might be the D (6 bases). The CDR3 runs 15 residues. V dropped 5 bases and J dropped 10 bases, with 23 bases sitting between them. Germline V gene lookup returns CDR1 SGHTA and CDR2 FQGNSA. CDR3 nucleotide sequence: TGTGCCAGCAGCCCCCTCCCCGCGGGGGCGCGGCTCTACACCTTC. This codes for CASSPLPAGARLYTF.

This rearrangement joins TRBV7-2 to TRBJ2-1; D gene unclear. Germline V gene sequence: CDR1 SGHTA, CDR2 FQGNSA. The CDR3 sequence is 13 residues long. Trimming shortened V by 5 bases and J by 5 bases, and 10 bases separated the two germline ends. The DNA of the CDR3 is TGTGCCAGCAGCCCCCAGGTCGACAATGAGCAGTTCTTC. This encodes CASSPQVDNEQFF.

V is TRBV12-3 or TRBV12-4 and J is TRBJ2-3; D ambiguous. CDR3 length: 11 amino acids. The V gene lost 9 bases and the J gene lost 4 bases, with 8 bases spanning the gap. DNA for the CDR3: TGTGCCAGAGTGGCGGCAGATACGCAGTATTTT. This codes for CARVAADTQYF.

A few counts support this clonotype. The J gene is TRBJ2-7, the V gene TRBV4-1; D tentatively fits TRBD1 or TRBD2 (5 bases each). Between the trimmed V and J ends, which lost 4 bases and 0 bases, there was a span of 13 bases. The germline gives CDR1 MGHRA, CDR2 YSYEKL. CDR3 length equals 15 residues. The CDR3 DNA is TGCGCCAGCAGCCCGTCCCCGGGGACCTCCTACGAGCAGTACTTC. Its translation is CASSPSPGTSYEQYF.

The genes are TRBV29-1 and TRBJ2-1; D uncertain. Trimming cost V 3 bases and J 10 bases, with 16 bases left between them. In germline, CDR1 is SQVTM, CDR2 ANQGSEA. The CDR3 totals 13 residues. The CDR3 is CSVEGRPGGEQFF. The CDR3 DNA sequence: TGCAGCGTTGAGGGTCGGCCGGGTGGGGAGCAGTTCTTC.

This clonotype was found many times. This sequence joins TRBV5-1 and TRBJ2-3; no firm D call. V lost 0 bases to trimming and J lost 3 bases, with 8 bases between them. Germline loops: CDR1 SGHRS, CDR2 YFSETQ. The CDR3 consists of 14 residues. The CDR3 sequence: CASSLVVSTDTQYF. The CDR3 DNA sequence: TGCGCCAGCAGCTTGGTCGTCAGTACAGATACGCAGTATTTT.

The CDR3: CASLQEDRGRETQYF. CDR3 in DNA: TGTGCCAGCCTACAAGAGGACAGGGGGCGGGAGACCCAGTACTTC. The chain couples TRBV6-2 or TRBV6-3 to TRBJ2-4; TRBD1 matches 11 bases. The J call may be faulty, since TRBJ2-5 better matches the DNA end. From germline, CDR1 is MNHEY and CDR2 SVGEGT. CDR3 length equals 15 residues.

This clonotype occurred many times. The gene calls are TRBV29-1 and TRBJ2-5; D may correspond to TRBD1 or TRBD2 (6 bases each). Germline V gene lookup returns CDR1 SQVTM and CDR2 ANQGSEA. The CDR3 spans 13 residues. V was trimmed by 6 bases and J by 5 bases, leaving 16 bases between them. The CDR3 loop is CSVGTGARETQYF. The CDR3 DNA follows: TGCAGCGTCGGCACGGGGGCGCGGGAGACCCAGTACTTC.